This is a list of T cell receptor beta chains from one sample in a study of blood T cell repertoires in COVID-19. TCRdb's copy holds only in-frame clones and misses some; the assay was immunoSEQ multiplex PCR. The table has some 210,000 clones, around 81% seen once. The sample comprised PBMCs or T cells enriched from blood (not recorded which). These receptors were obtained from a woman aged 45-65 years with acute COVID-19. Each CDR3 is given with its conserved first and last residue. The order of the fields is V gene, clone size, J gene, CDR3 length, D gene, CDR3 protein, CDR3 DNA. D genes are given only for firm matches. Size tells how often a clone was seen (once, few, many) or the class of an expanded clone, and some rows leave it out.

TRBV2	many	TRBJ2-2	17	.	CASSPLGTSRGTGELFF	TGTGCCAGCAGTCCCCTTGGGACTTCCCGCGGAACCGGGGAGCTGTTTTTT
TRBV27	.	TRBJ2-7	14	.	CASSFEGGPYEQYF	TGTGCCAGCAGTTTTGAGGGGGGGCCATACGAGCAGTACTTC
TRBV18	.	TRBJ1-3	17	.	CASSPQRGTQSGNTIYF	TGTGCCAGCTCACCACAAAGGGGAACCCAATCTGGAAACACCATATATTTT
TRBV6-5	.	TRBJ2-2	14	TRBD1	CASRGQGSPGELFF	TGTGCCAGCAGAGGACAGGGTTCCCCGGGGGAGCTGTTTTTT
TRBV11-2	many	TRBJ1-1	13	.	CASSVDRNTEAFF	TGTGCCAGCAGCGTGGACAGGAACACTGAAGCTTTCTTT
TRBV28	.	TRBJ2-6	20	TRBD1	CASRTNRGRYSPSGANVLTF	TGTGCCAGCAGGACGAACAGGGGGCGATATTCTCCCTCTGGGGCCAACGTCCTGACTTTC
TRBV6-2/TRBV6-3	.	TRBJ2-7	17	TRBD2	CASRPPPTSGVFYEQYF	TGTGCCAGCAGGCCTCCCCCAACTAGCGGGGTATTCTACGAGCAGTACTTC
TRBV15	.	TRBJ1-1	14	.	CATTKQAINTEAFF	TGTGCCACCACAAAACAGGCCATTAACACTGAAGCTTTCTTT
TRBV9	once	TRBJ2-7	15	TRBD2	CASSVDPSGTYEQYF	TGTGCCAGCAGCGTAGACCCTAGCGGTACCTACGAGCAGTACTTC
TRBV7-2	.	TRBJ1-1	14	TRBD1	CASSLQGAWTEAFF	TGTGCCAGCAGCCTACAGGGGGCTTGGACTGAAGCTTTCTTT
TRBV18	few	TRBJ2-5	17	.	CASSPGIGDDHQETQYF	TGTGCCAGCTCACCAGGTATAGGAGATGACCACCAAGAGACCCAGTACTTC
TRBV18	.	TRBJ1-1	15	.	CASSPPGSSRTEAFF	TGTGCCAGCTCACCACCCGGTAGCAGCAGAACTGAAGCTTTCTTT
TRBV28	.	TRBJ1-4	14	TRBD1	CASSFRQGYEKLFF	TGTGCCAGCAGCTTCCGACAGGGGTATGAAAAACTGTTTTTT
TRBV7-3	.	TRBJ2-2	13	.	CASSSPGTGELFF	TGTGCCAGCAGCTCGCCAGGGACCGGGGAGCTGTTTTTT
TRBV11-3	.	TRBJ2-1	17	TRBD2	CASSLDGGGPSGNEQFF	TGTGCCAGCAGCTTAGATGGGGGAGGGCCATCCGGCAATGAGCAGTTCTTC
TRBV5-1	.	TRBJ2-1	15	.	CASSLGQGSYNEQFF	TGCGCCAGCAGCTTGGGGCAGGGGTCCTACAATGAGCAGTTCTTC
TRBV7-6	.	TRBJ2-7	14	TRBD2	CASSRGTSGYEQYF	TGTGCCAGCAGCCGCGGGACTAGCGGCTACGAGCAGTACTTC
TRBV24-1	.	TRBJ2-7	13	.	CATSDWRGDEQYF	TGTGCCACCAGTGATTGGAGGGGTGACGAGCAGTACTTC
TRBV29-1	few	TRBJ1-1	13	.	CSATDSRSTEAFF	TGCAGCGCCACGGACAGTAGGTCTACTGAAGCTTTCTTT
TRBV6-5	.	TRBJ2-1	14	TRBD1	CASSSWTGRNEQFF	TGTGCCAGCAGTTCATGGACAGGGCGGAATGAGCAGTTCTTC
TRBV10-3	.	TRBJ1-1	14	.	CAISESQGYTEAFF	TGTGCCATCAGTGAGTCCCAGGGGTACACTGAAGCTTTCTTT
TRBV2	few	TRBJ1-6	15	.	CASRPQMGGLSPLHF	TGTGCCAGTCGACCACAAATGGGGGGGCTTTCACCCCTCCACTTT
TRBV11-2	.	TRBJ1-1	15	.	CASSPQPGSVTEAFF	TGTGCCAGCAGCCCTCAACCGGGTAGCGTAACTGAAGCTTTCTTT
TRBV4-1	once	TRBJ1-2	17	TRBD1	CASSQARDRGGDYGYTF	TGCGCCAGCAGCCAAGCCCGGGACAGGGGCGGGGACTATGGCTACACCTTC
TRBV7-9	.	TRBJ2-5	15	TRBD1	CASSSRGSLQETQYF	TGTGCCAGCAGCTCCAGGGGGTCCCTGCAAGAGACCCAGTACTTC
TRBV5-5	.	TRBJ2-3	17	TRBD1	CASSLFSGQGGTDTQYF	TGTGCCAGCAGCTTGTTTTCTGGACAGGGGGGCACAGATACGCAGTATTTT
TRBV9	.	TRBJ2-5	16	TRBD1	CASSGGADRDQETQYF	TGTGCCAGCAGCGGGGGAGCGGACAGGGACCAAGAGACCCAGTACTTC
TRBV5-1	once	TRBJ1-5	13	.	CASSLYSNQPQHF	TGCGCCAGCAGCTTGTATAGCAATCAGCCCCAGCATTTT
TRBV28	.	TRBJ1-6	15	.	CASSPRAGNNSPLHF	TGTGCCAGCAGTCCCAGGGCAGGGAATAATTCACCCCTCCACTTT
TRBV6-2/TRBV6-3	once	TRBJ1-2	13	.	CASSYEGPRGYTF	TGTGCCAGCAGTTATGAGGGCCCGCGGGGCTACACCTTC
TRBV7-8	once	TRBJ2-1	13	TRBD2	CASSLAEREWRFF	TGTGCCAGCAGCTTAGCGGAGCGGGAGTGGCGGTTCTTC
TRBV5-5	.	TRBJ2-1	16	TRBD2	CASSLSGGRSRNEQFF	TGTGCCAGCAGCCTTAGCGGGGGGCGGTCCCGGAATGAGCAGTTCTTC
TRBV19	.	TRBJ2-3	14	TRBD2	CASMERGSTDTQYF	TGTGCCAGTATGGAGCGGGGAAGCACAGATACGCAGTATTTT
TRBV27	once	TRBJ1-2	15	.	CASSLSREGRYGYTF	TGTGCCAGCAGTTTAAGCAGGGAGGGACGTTATGGCTACACCTTC
TRBV18	.	TRBJ1-1	15	TRBD1	CASSPDRVEGTEAFF	TGTGCCAGCTCACCGGACAGGGTTGAGGGGACTGAAGCTTTCTTT
TRBV18	.	TRBJ2-7	13	.	CASSRGTSYEQYF	TGTGCCAGCTCTCGGGGAACGTCCTACGAGCAGTACTTC
TRBV5-1	.	TRBJ2-5	16	TRBD1	CASSYGTGGIEETQYF	TGCGCCAGCAGCTACGGGACAGGGGGTATCGAAGAGACCCAGTACTTC
TRBV4-2	.	TRBJ1-6	17	TRBD1	CASSPGQGVSYNSPLHF	TGTGCCAGCAGCCCGGGACAGGGGGTATCCTATAATTCACCCCTCCACTTT
TRBV9	.	TRBJ2-1	15	TRBD1	CASSSRTGGINEQFF	TGTGCCAGCAGCTCCCGGACAGGGGGCATCAATGAGCAGTTCTTC
TRBV4-1	few	TRBJ2-2	14	.	CASSHPTNTGELFF	TGCGCCAGCAGCCACCCAACAAACACCGGGGAGCTGTTTTTT
TRBV3-1/TRBV3-2	.	TRBJ1-5	13	.	CASSQVASQPQHF	TGTGCCAGCAGCCAAGTGGCCAGTCAGCCCCAGCATTTT
TRBV28	.	TRBJ1-1	13	TRBD1	CASSRDRDAEAFF	TGTGCCAGCAGCAGGGACAGGGATGCTGAAGCTTTCTTT
TRBV7-9	.	TRBJ2-7	13	.	CASSLGAVYEQYF	TGTGCCAGCAGCTTAGGTGCAGTCTACGAGCAGTACTTC
TRBV7-8	few	TRBJ2-1	16	TRBD1	CASSLGGTGSYNEQFF	TGTGCCAGCAGCTTAGGAGGGACAGGTAGTTACAATGAGCAGTTCTTC
TRBV5-1	.	TRBJ2-2	17	TRBD1	CASSLAAGTGWTGELFF	TGCGCCAGCAGCTTGGCCGCAGGGACAGGGTGGACCGGGGAGCTGTTTTTT
TRBV19	.	TRBJ2-1	15	TRBD2	CASSFASSGSNEQFF	TGTGCCAGTAGTTTTGCGTCTAGCGGGAGCAATGAGCAGTTCTTC
TRBV10-3	.	TRBJ1-4	15	TRBD1	CAISVSQGANEKLFF	TGTGCCATCAGTGTCTCCCAGGGGGCTAATGAAAAACTGTTTTTT
TRBV28	.	TRBJ2-1	17	TRBD2	CASRGSGGKGSYNEQFF	TGTGCCAGCAGAGGTAGCGGGGGCAAGGGATCCTACAATGAGCAGTTCTTC
TRBV10-3	once	TRBJ1-2	13	.	CAITGTPSDGYTF	TGTGCCATCACGGGGACACCCTCCGATGGCTACACCTTC
TRBV6-5	.	TRBJ1-1	15	.	CASSYSGGLNTEAFF	TGTGCCAGCAGTTACAGCGGGGGCCTAAACACTGAAGCTTTCTTT
TRBV28	.	TRBJ1-4	15	.	CASSPGGHALEKLFF	TGTGCCAGCAGTCCAGGTGGACACGCCCTAGAAAAACTGTTTTTT
TRBV5-1	.	TRBJ2-1	16	TRBD2	CASSSFSGSHYNEQFF	TGCGCCAGCAGCTCGTTTAGCGGGAGTCACTACAATGAGCAGTTCTTC
TRBV6-2/TRBV6-3	.	TRBJ1-2	15	TRBD1	CASSPAAGQGNRYTF	TGTGCCAGCAGCCCGGCCGCGGGACAGGGGAATCGCTACACCTTC
TRBV3-1/TRBV3-2	.	TRBJ1-3	17	.	CASSQDLGAATGNTIYF	TGTGCCAGCAGCCAAGATCTGGGGGCAGCGACTGGAAACACCATATATTTT